This entry features one TCR beta chain sequence. TCRdb's copy holds only in-frame clones and misses some; the assay was immunoSEQ multiplex PCR. Here the sample spans roughly 67,000 clones, around 92% being singletons. This record comes from a study of OX40 agonist ivuxolimab in advanced cancers. Study in general: Anti-PD-1, anti-PD-L1 or anti-CTLA-4 therapy given earlier was allowed, and roughly 40% had some.

This CDR3 comprises 16 residues. Trimming cost V 7 bases and J 3 bases; bases outside gene matches: 11. In germline, CDR1 is MNHEY, CDR2 SMNVEV (reference sequence). This chain connects TRBV27 to TRBJ2-3; 9 positions match TRBD2. The source material was CD4+ or CD8+ T cells sorted from blood, sampled in a trial of the OX40 agonist ivuxolimab. This sequence originates from an adult with an advanced solid tumor such as melanoma, head and neck, liver or kidney cancer. DNA for the CDR3: TGTGCCAGCACCCCATTAGCGGGAGTGGGGACAGATACGCAGTATTTT. This encodes CASTPLAGVGTDTQYF.